These 30 T cell receptor beta chains originate from one sample sequenced in a study of cytomegalovirus exposure and HLA in healthy donors. PCR used 60 Vbeta primers and 13 Jbeta primers. Sequenced by immunoSEQ multiplex PCR; TCRdb stores in-frame clones only, minus some. Here the sample table reports roughly 64,000 clones. Sequencing was performed on PBMCs. These receptors originate from a young woman in good health and CMV-seronegative.

The genes are TRBV29-1 and TRBJ1-2; the D gene is possibly TRBD1 (6 bases). This CDR3 has 12 amino acids. CDR1 is SQVTM and CDR2 is ANQGSEA in the germline V gene. Trimming removed 6 bases at V and 4 bases at J, with 12 bases between. As DNA, the CDR3 is TGCAGCGTGGCGGACAGACCCTATGGCTACACCTTC. Its protein is CSVADRPYGYTF.

The genes are TRBV6-5 and TRBJ2-7; 11 nucleotides align to TRBD1. Trimming at V came to 6 bases and at J to 4 bases, leaving 8 bases not matched to a gene. The CDR3 sequence is 15 residues long. CDR1 MNHEY and CDR2 SVGAGI come from the germline V gene. The CDR3 loop reads CASRAEGQGAYEQYF. CDR3 DNA sequence: TGTGCCAGCAGGGCTGAAGGACAGGGGGCATACGAGCAGTACTTC.

The chain has TRBV6-6 and TRBJ1-1; maybe TRBD1 (5 bases). Trimming left V 10 bases short and J 1 base short, with 13 bases between. Germline assignment: CDR1 MNHNY and CDR2 SVGAGI (reference sequence). The CDR3 sequence is 13 residues long. CDR3 region: CATSETANTEAFF. The DNA of the CDR3 is TGTGCCACCTCCGAGACAGCGAACACTGAAGCTTTCTTT.

The gene calls are TRBV30 and TRBJ2-5; TRBD1 agrees at 10 bases. The better agreement between TRBJ2-7 and the DNA end casts doubt on the J call. The CDR3 sequence is 14 residues long. Germline assignment: CDR1 GTSNPN and CDR2 SVGIG (reference sequence). Here the CDR3 reads CAWSKTGGAGEQYF. CDR3 nucleotide sequence: TGTGCCTGGAGTAAGACAGGGGGCGCCGGCGAGCAGTACTTC.

This chain links TRBV7-8 with TRBJ1-2, with D perhaps matching TRBD1 (5 bases). CDR3 size: 13 residues. V was shortened by 3 bases and J by 8 bases, with 13 bases between the two germline ends. Looked up from germline, CDR1 is SGHVS and CDR2 is FQNEAQ. The CDR3 sequence: CASSLGGDAGYTF. CDR3 sequence (DNA): TGTGCCAGCAGCTTGGGGGGTGACGCCGGCTACACCTTC.

V gene TRBV5-1 combines with J gene TRBJ2-7, with 7 bases identical to TRBD2. CDR1 and CDR2 (germline): SGHRS, YFSETQ. The V gene end was trimmed by 0 bases and the J gene end by 4 bases; junction bases not matched to a gene: 13. This CDR3 is built from 17 residues. CDR3 amino acids: CASSLAQGGSGLYEQYF. Written as DNA, the CDR3 is TGCGCCAGCAGCTTGGCCCAGGGCGGGAGCGGGCTGTACGAGCAGTACTTC.

This chain uses TRBV30 with TRBJ1-1; D call uncertain. CDR3 length: 13 amino acids. V lost 2 bases, J lost 6 bases, and 13 bases lay in between. The germline V gene has CDR1 GTSNPN and CDR2 SVGIG (reference sequence). The CDR3 loop reads CAWSWNSGSEAFF. The CDR3 DNA follows: TGTGCCTGGAGTTGGAACAGTGGGTCTGAAGCTTTCTTT. The entire variable domain, with the rest obtained from reference TRBV30 and TRBJ1-1, is as follows: SQTIHQWPATLVQPVGSPLSLECTVEGTSNPNLYWYRQAAGRGLQLLFYSVGIGQISSEVPQNLSASRPQDRQFILSSKKLLLSDSGFYLCAWSWNSGSEAFFGQGTRLTVV.

CDR3 region: CASSYYHRGSEEKLFF. In nucleotides, the CDR3 is TGTGCCAGCAGTTACTATCACAGGGGATCGGAGGAAAAACTGTTTTTT. The rearrangement links TRBV6-5 to TRBJ1-4; TRBD1 agrees at 7 bases. Trimming at V came to 1 base and at J to 8 bases, leaving 10 bases not matched to a gene. The germline CDR1 and CDR2 sequences are MNHEY and SVGAGI. CDR3 length: 16 residues.

In regard to this clone: The sample carries other DNA sequences with the same CDR3. For the CDR3, the DNA is TGTGCCAGCAGTGAAGCTTTGGGGCAGGGGAAGGAGGACACTGAAGCTTTCTTT. It codes for CASSEALGQGKEDTEAFF. This chain connects TRBV6-1 to TRBJ1-1; a possible D gene is TRBD1 (6 bases). This CDR3 comprises 18 residues. Germline V gene sequence: CDR1 MNHNS, CDR2 SASEGT. Trimming cost V 0 bases and J 3 bases, with 20 bases left between them.

The chain links TRBV10-2 to TRBJ1-5; 8 bases align to TRBD1. The germline V gene has CDR1 WSHSY and CDR2 SAAADI. Trimming at V came to 6 bases and at J to 2 bases, leaving 3 bases not matched to a gene. The CDR3 has 14 residues. CDR3 region: CASRTGVGNQPQHF. In DNA form, the CDR3 reads TGCGCCAGCAGGACAGGGGTCGGCAATCAGCCCCAGCATTTT.

The rearrangement uses TRBV30 and TRBJ2-7; 8 bases align to TRBD2. V was pared by 2 bases and J by 1 base, with 4 bases of the junction left unmatched. Germline V gene sequence: CDR1 GTSNPN, CDR2 SVGIG (reference sequence). The CDR3 runs to 14 residues. In DNA form, the CDR3 reads TGTGCCTGGAGTTCCGGGACTAGATCCTACGAGCAGTACTTC. It specifies CAWSSGTRSYEQYF.

The genes are TRBV29-1 and TRBJ2-7; 11 nucleotides match TRBD1. With 3 bases clipped from V and 8 bases from J, the junction kept 21 bases outside the gene matches. The CDR3 has 18 residues. Germline loops: CDR1 SQVTM, CDR2 ANQGSEA. The CDR3 loop is CSVEPLRDRGDYSGKQYF. For the CDR3, the DNA is TGCAGCGTTGAGCCCCTCCGGGACAGGGGGGATTATAGCGGAAAGCAGTACTTC.

The V and J genes are TRBV28 and TRBJ1-1, with D tentatively TRBD1 (6 bases). V was pared by 6 bases and J by 4 bases, with 12 bases between. CDR3 length: 13 residues. Germline values: CDR1 MDHEN, CDR2 SYDVKM. The CDR3 is CASSLGAFTEAFF. CDR3 bases: TGTGCCAGCAGCCTGGGGGCTTTCACTGAAGCTTTCTTT.

The genes are TRBV4-1 and TRBJ1-1, with D tentatively TRBD1 (5 bases). V lost 3 bases and J 3 bases, leaving 17 bases between the germline ends. The CDR3 runs 16 residues. The germline gives CDR1 MGHRA, CDR2 YSYEKL. CDR3 sequence: CASSHLGRARDTEAFF. DNA for the CDR3: TGCGCCAGCAGCCACCTGGGCAGGGCCCGGGACACTGAAGCTTTCTTT.

The chain combines TRBV6-1 with TRBJ1-5; the match to TRBD1 covers 7 bases. Per the germline V gene, CDR1 is MNHNS and CDR2 is SASEGT. J lost 5 bases, V lost 5 bases, and 9 bases had no gene match. CDR3 length equals 15 residues. The CDR3 bases are TGTGCCAGCAGTTTAACAGAGGGGGCAGATCAGCCCCAGCATTTT. It yields the protein CASSLTEGADQPQHF.

The chain is built from TRBV27 and TRBJ2-1; unclear D gene. The CDR3 has 14 amino acids. Germline V gene sequence: CDR1 MNHEY, CDR2 SMNVEV (reference sequence). V gave up 2 bases and J gave up 0 bases, with 5 bases separating them. The CDR3 loop is CASSLGRSYNEQFF. Written as DNA, the CDR3 is TGTGCCAGCAGTTTAGGGCGCTCCTACAATGAGCAGTTCTTC.

V and J are TRBV28 and TRBJ1-2; 9 bases line up with TRBD1. This CDR3 is built from 14 residues. Germline CDR1 is MDHEN and CDR2 is SYDVKM. V shed 4 bases and J 7 bases; nucleotides not matched to a gene: 7. CDR3 protein: CASSSDRGEVGYTF. In nucleotides, the CDR3 is TGTGCCAGCAGTTCGGACAGGGGAGAGGTTGGCTACACCTTC.

This chain joins TRBV5-1 and TRBJ2-3; maybe TRBD2 (5 bases). Looked up from germline, CDR1 is SGHRS and CDR2 is YFSETQ. The ends were cut back, 1 base at V and 2 bases at J, with 11 bases in the middle. The CDR3 covers 15 residues. The CDR3 nucleotides read TGCGCCAGCAGCTTGATCGAGCGGTCCACAGATACGCAGTATTTT. Encoded protein: CASSLIERSTDTQYF.

On this clone itself: The junction departs from germline at one end; a sequencing error may be responsible. The same CDR3 arises from other DNA sequences in this sample as well. The CDR3 DNA sequence: TGTGCAAGCACAGGAGAGACCCAGTACTTC. The encoded protein is CASTGETQYF. The chain has TRBV25-1 and TRBJ2-5; perhaps TRBD1 as D (5 bases). The CDR3 runs 10 residues. In germline, CDR1 is MGHDK, CDR2 SYGVNS.

This chain uses TRBV13 with TRBJ2-3, with 7 bases identical to TRBD2. After removal of 4 bases from V and 2 bases from J, the junction contained 3 bases not matched to a gene. Germline V gives CDR1 PRHDT, CDR2 FYEKMQ (reference sequence). The CDR3 totals 14 residues. The CDR3 is CASSSRDYTDTQYF. The CDR3 DNA sequence: TGTGCCAGCAGCTCGAGGGACTACACAGATACGCAGTATTTT. The complete variable domain, with remaining parts taken from reference TRBV13 and TRBJ2-3, reads AAGVIQSPRHLIKEKRETATLKCYPIPRHDTVYWYQQGPGQDPQFLISFYEKMQSDKGSIPDRFSAQQFSDYHSELNMSSLELGDSALYFCASSSRDYTDTQYFGPGTRLTVL.

The chain joins TRBV29-1 to TRBJ1-2; possibly TRBD1 for D (6 bases). The CDR3 is made up of 12 amino acids. The V end was cut by 4 bases, the J end by 4 bases, with 10 bases between. Germline V gene lookup returns CDR1 SQVTM and CDR2 ANQGSEA. The CDR3 loop is CSVGGQSYGYTF. Here the CDR3 DNA reads TGCAGCGTTGGAGGACAGTCCTATGGCTACACCTTC.

J is TRBJ2-1 and V is TRBV25-1, with 10 bases lining up with TRBD2. Per the germline V gene, CDR1 is MGHDK and CDR2 is SYGVNS. Unmatched junction bases numbered 4, after V lost 0 bases and J lost 8 bases. CDR3 length: 15 residues. As DNA, the CDR3 is TGTGCCAGCAGTGAATATACTAGCGGGAAAGATGAGCAGTTCTTC. It specifies CASSEYTSGKDEQFF.

The chain has TRBV2 and TRBJ2-5; 8 bases fit TRBD2. The V gene end was trimmed by 7 bases and the J gene end by 3 bases; junction bases not matched to a gene: 7. This CDR3 spans 14 amino acids. CDR1 SNHLY and CDR2 FYNNEI come from the germline V gene. CDR3 amino acids: CASTPVGGEETQYF. CDR3 DNA sequence: TGTGCCAGCACTCCAGTCGGGGGGGAAGAGACCCAGTACTTC. Supplemented by reference TRBV2 and TRBJ2-5, the full variable domain reads EPEVTQTPSHQVTQMGQEVILRCVPISNHLYFYWYRQILGQKVEFLVSFYNNEISEKSEIFDDQFSVERPDGSNFTLKIRSTKLEDSAMYFCASTPVGGEETQYFGPGTRLLVL.

Here the CDR3 reads CASSELIGDYEQYF. CDR3 DNA sequence: TGTGCCAGCAGTGAATTGATAGGGGATTACGAGCAGTACTTC. This rearrangement joins TRBV6-1 to TRBJ2-7; perhaps TRBD1 as D (5 bases). The CDR3 is made up of 14 amino acids. Germline V gene data show CDR1 as MNHNS and CDR2 as SASEGT. The ends were cut back, 2 bases at V and 4 bases at J, with 12 bases in the middle.

Concerning this clone: A junction boundary mismatches the germline segment, possibly from a read error. V gene TRBV6-6 combines with J gene TRBJ2-5, with D unresolved. Germline lookup yields CDR1 MNHNY and CDR2 SVGAGI (reference sequence). The CDR3 runs to 13 residues. The CDR3 coding sequence is TGTGCCAGCAGTTACTCACTACAAGGGACCCAGTACTTC. It specifies CASSYSLQGTQYF.

The chain combines TRBV4-1 with TRBJ2-1; tentatively, D is TRBD2 (6 bases). The germline gives CDR1 MGHRA, CDR2 YSYEKL. There are 13 residues in the CDR3. V was clipped by 1 base and J by 7 bases, with 8 bases between them. The CDR3 region is CASSQARENEQFF. The CDR3 bases are TGCGCCAGCAGCCAAGCCCGGGAGAATGAGCAGTTCTTC.

The chain links TRBV6-1 to TRBJ1-5, with unresolved D. CDR3 length: 15 amino acids. V shed 6 bases and J shed 2 bases, with 14 bases lying between them. Germline values: CDR1 MNHNS, CDR2 SASEGT. This CDR3 reads CASRALGVRNQPQHF. The CDR3 DNA sequence: TGTGCCAGCAGGGCCCTCGGGGTGCGCAATCAGCCCCAGCATTTT.

CDR3 residues: CASSTSLGTENEKLFF. For the CDR3, the DNA is TGTGCCAGCAGCACTTCCCTAGGGACAGAAAATGAAAAACTGTTTTTT. V is TRBV7-2 and J is TRBJ1-4; the match to TRBD1 covers 7 bases. V lost 5 bases and J lost 5; bases outside the gene matches: 11. Germline V gene data show CDR1 as SGHTA and CDR2 as FQGNSA. This CDR3 contains 16 residues.

The chain links TRBV5-4 to TRBJ2-1; 9 nucleotides agree with TRBD2. Germline loops: CDR1 SGHNT, CDR2 YYREEE (reference sequence). J gave up 0 bases and V 0 bases, and 4 bases lay outside the gene matches. This CDR3 comprises 17 residues. Here the CDR3 DNA reads TGTGCCAGCAGCTTGGACTTGACTAGCGGCTCCTACAATGAGCAGTTCTTC. Its translation is CASSLDLTSGSYNEQFF.

The chain joins TRBV9 to TRBJ2-5, with D possibly TRBD1 on 6 matching bases. CDR3 length: 14 amino acids. Trimming pared 0 bases from V and 5 bases from J, leaving 11 bases between. CDR1 and CDR2 from the germline V gene are SGDLS and YYNGEE. CDR3: CASSVGGRGETQYF. Written as DNA, the CDR3 is TGTGCCAGCAGCGTAGGGGGGCGAGGGGAGACCCAGTACTTC.